A selection of T cell receptor beta chains follows, all from one sample in a study of control samples from healthy donors and cancer patients. Generated by immunoSEQ multiplex PCR, the TCRdb table keeps only in-frame clones and is missing some. The sample gives some 120,000 clones, roughly 91% of which show up once; around 1.6% is in the top ten. Sequencing was performed on PBMCs. All receptors come from a man over 45 with head and neck cancer. Each CDR3 is given with its conserved first and last residue. Each record gives: J gene, D gene, clone size, V gene, CDR3 DNA, CDR3 protein. A D gene is named only where the DNA matches it firmly. Rows may omit the clone size; those that give it use once, few, many or a size class.

TRBJ2-2,-,-,TRBV6-6,TGTGCCAGCAGTTACGTACAGGGCACCGGGGAGCTGTTTTTT,CASSYVQGTGELFF
TRBJ2-7,TRBD1,-,TRBV7-2,TGTGCCAGCAGCTCCCAGCCCGGGACAGGCCGCGTGGAGCAGTACTTC,CASSSQPGTGRVEQYF
TRBJ1-6,-,-,TRBV18,TGTGCCAGCTCAGGCCAGAATTCACCCCTCCACTTT,CASSGQNSPLHF
TRBJ2-5,TRBD2,once,TRBV19,TGTGCCAGCTCCTTCGCACTAGCGGGGTACCCGGCCCAGTACTTC,CASSFALAGYPAQYF
TRBJ1-5,-,-,TRBV4-1,TGCGCCAGCAGCCAAGATCGGGGGGCCGGACAGCCCCAGCATTTT,CASSQDRGAGQPQHF
TRBJ2-2,-,-,TRBV6-5,TGTGCCAGCAGTCGACTGAGCGCGAACACCGGGGAGCTGTTTTTT,CASSRLSANTGELFF
TRBJ1-2,-,-,TRBV9,TGTGCCAGCAGCGGGGCGGGTATGGACTATGGCTACACCTTC,CASSGAGMDYGYTF
TRBJ2-3,TRBD2,once,TRBV6-1,TGTGCCAGCAGTGAGGGGCGGGGGGGAACCACAGATACGCAGTATTTT,CASSEGRGGTTDTQYF
TRBJ2-7,TRBD1,-,TRBV4-1,TGCGCCAGCAGCCTCCCGGGACAGAGGTACGAGCAGTACTTC,CASSLPGQRYEQYF
TRBJ2-5,TRBD1,once,TRBV6-6,TGTGCCAGCAGTCGTCCGGGACAGGGGCGGCAAGAGACCCAGTACTTC,CASSRPGQGRQETQYF
TRBJ1-6,-,-,TRBV2,TGTGCCAGCAGTGCGCAGAGCTCCTATAATTCACCCCTCCACTTT,CASSAQSSYNSPLHF
TRBJ2-3,-,-,TRBV7-8,TGTGCCAGCAGCTCCGGTCCAGGGATCACAGATACGCAGTATTTT,CASSSGPGITDTQYF
TRBJ2-3,-,-,TRBV2,TGTGCCAGCAGTGTTGCAGTCGATACGCAGTATTTT,CASSVAVDTQYF
TRBJ2-3,-,-,TRBV7-3,TGTGCCAGCAGCTTGGGTGATGCTAGCACAGATACGCAGTATTTT,CASSLGDASTDTQYF
TRBJ2-7,TRBD2,-,TRBV4-1,TGCGCCAGCAGCCAAGGTTCAGGACTAGCGGGGGGAGGGGCCTACGAGCAGTACTTC,CASSQGSGLAGGGAYEQYF
TRBJ1-2,-,-,TRBV28,TGTGCCAGCAGTTTACCCCCCAGTGGCAGGTACTATGGCTACACCTTC,CASSLPPSGRYYGYTF
TRBJ2-2,TRBD1,-,TRBV6-2/TRBV6-3,TGTGCCAGCAGACCTCCGGGACAGGGTGCATACGGGGAGCTGTTTTTT,CASRPPGQGAYGELFF
TRBJ2-5,TRBD2,-,TRBV7-2,TGTGCCAGCAGCCGGACTAGCGGGGCCGTGGCCCAGTACTTC,CASSRTSGAVAQYF
TRBJ1-5,-,-,TRBV27,TGTGCCAGCAGTTTAAAAGGGAATAGCAATCAGCCCCAGCATTTT,CASSLKGNSNQPQHF
TRBJ2-3,TRBD1,-,TRBV6-5,TGTGCCAGCAGTCAGGGGGCTGGTAGCACAGATACGCAGTATTTT,CASSQGAGSTDTQYF
TRBJ1-1,-,-,TRBV25-1,TGTGCCAGCAGTGATGTGTGGGGCAGTAACACTGAAGCTTTCTTT,CASSDVWGSNTEAFF
TRBJ2-5,-,-,TRBV7-8,TGTGCCAGCAGCTTAGGAAGGCAGCAAGAGACCCAGTACTTC,CASSLGRQQETQYF
TRBJ2-5,-,-,TRBV18,TGTGCCAGCTCCCCCACTTTAGGGGAGACCCAGTACTTC,CASSPTLGETQYF
TRBJ1-1,-,-,TRBV28,TGTGCCAGCAGTTTACCCCAGCGGCAGGGAGGGACTGAAGCTTTCTTT,CASSLPQRQGGTEAFF
TRBJ2-5,TRBD2,-,TRBV5-1,TGCGCCAGCAGCTTCCGGAGCGGGGGTCAAGAGACCCAGTACTTC,CASSFRSGGQETQYF
TRBJ2-3,-,-,TRBV7-3,TGTGCCAGCAGCCCGGACCTAGGTGATACGCAGTATTTT,CASSPDLGDTQYF
TRBJ2-2,TRBD2,-,TRBV7-3,TGTGCCAGCAGCCCGAGGGGACTAGCGGGGGGGCGGACCGGGGAGCTGTTTTTT,CASSPRGLAGGRTGELFF
TRBJ2-2,-,-,TRBV12-2,TGTGCAAGTCGCTTTAGGGCGATCGGGGAGCTGTTTTTT,CASRFRAIGELFF
TRBJ2-2,-,-,TRBV6-5,TGTGCCAGCCAGGCCTACTCCGGGGAGCTGTTTTTT,CASQAYSGELFF
TRBJ1-2,-,-,TRBV4-3,TGCGCCAGCAGCCAAGATTCTATTACGGGCTACACCTTC,CASSQDSITGYTF